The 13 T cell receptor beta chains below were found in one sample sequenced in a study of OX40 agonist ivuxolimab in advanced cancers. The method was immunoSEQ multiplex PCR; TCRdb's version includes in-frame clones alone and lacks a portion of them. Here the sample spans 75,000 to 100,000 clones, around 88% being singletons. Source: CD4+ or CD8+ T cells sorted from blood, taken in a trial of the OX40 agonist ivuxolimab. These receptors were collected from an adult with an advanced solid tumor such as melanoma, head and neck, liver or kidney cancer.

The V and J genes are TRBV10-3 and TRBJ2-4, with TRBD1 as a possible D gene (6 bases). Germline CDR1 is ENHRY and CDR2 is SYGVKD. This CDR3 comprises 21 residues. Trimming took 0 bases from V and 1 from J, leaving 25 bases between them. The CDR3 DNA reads TGTGCCATCAGTGAGTCGGAAATTGCTAGGTGGACAGCACTGGCCAAAAACATTCAGTACTTC. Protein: CAISESEIARWTALAKNIQYF.

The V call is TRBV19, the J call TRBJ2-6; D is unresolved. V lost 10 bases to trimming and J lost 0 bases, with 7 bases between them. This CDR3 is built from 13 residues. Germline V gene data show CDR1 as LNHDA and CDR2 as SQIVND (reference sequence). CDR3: CATVPSGANVLTF. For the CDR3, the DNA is TGTGCCACCGTACCCTCTGGGGCCAACGTCCTGACTTTC.

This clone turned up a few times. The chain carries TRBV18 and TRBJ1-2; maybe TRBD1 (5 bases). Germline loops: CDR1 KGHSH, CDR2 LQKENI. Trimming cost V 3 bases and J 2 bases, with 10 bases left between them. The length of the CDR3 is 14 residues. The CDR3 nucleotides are TGTGCCAGCTCACCCCTGACAGAGAACTATGGCTACACCTTC. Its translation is CASSPLTENYGYTF.

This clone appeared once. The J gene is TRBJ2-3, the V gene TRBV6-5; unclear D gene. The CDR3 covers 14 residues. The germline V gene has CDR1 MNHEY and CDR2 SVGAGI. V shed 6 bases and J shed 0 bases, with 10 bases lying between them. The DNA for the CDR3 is TGTGCCAGCAGGGGTTCATTGAGCACAGATACGCAGTATTTT. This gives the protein CASRGSLSTDTQYF.

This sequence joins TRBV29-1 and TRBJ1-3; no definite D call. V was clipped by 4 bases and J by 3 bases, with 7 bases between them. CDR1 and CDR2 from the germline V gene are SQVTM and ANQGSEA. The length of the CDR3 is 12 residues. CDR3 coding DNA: TGCAGCGTTGGGTGGGATGGAAACACCATATATTTT. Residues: CSVGWDGNTIYF.

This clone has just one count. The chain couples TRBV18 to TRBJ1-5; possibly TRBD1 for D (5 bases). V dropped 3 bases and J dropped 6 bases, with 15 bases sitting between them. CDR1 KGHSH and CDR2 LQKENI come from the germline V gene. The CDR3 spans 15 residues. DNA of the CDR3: TGTGCCAGCTCACCCCAGACGGGGGAAAGTCAGCCCCAGCATTTT. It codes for CASSPQTGESQPQHF.

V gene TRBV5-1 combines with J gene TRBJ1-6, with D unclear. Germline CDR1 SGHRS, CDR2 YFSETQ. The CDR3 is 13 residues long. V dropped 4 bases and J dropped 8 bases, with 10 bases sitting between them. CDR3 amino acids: CASSLEPHSPLHF. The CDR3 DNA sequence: TGCGCCAGCAGCCTGGAACCTCATTCACCCCTCCACTTT.

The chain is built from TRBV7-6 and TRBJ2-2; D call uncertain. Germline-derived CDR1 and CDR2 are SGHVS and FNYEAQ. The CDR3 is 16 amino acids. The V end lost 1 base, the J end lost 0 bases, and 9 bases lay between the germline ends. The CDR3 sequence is CASSLDFQANTGELFF. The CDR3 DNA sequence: TGTGCCAGCAGCTTAGATTTCCAAGCGAACACCGGGGAGCTGTTTTTT.

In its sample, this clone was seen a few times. The CDR3 loop reads CSVEAYRDAGELFF. The CDR3, as DNA: TGCAGCGTTGAGGCTTACAGGGATGCCGGGGAGCTGTTTTTT. The rearrangement joins TRBV29-1 to TRBJ2-2, with D tentatively TRBD1 (6 bases). Germline CDR1 reads SQVTM; CDR2 reads ANQGSEA. V lost 3 bases and J lost 6, with 14 bases in between. The CDR3 consists of 14 residues.

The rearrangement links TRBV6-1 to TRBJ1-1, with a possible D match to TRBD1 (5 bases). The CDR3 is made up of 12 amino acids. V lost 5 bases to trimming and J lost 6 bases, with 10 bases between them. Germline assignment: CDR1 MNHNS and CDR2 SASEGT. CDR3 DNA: TGTGCCAGCAGTTGGGGGACCCCTGAAGCTTTCTTT. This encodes CASSWGTPEAFF.

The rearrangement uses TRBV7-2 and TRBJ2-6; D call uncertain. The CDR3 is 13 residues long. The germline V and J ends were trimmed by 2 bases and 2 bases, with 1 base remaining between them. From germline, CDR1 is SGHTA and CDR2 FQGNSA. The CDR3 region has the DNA TGTGCCAGCAGCTTACCTGGGGCCAACGTCCTGACTTTC. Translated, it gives CASSLPGANVLTF. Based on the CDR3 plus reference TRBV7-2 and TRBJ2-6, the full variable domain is GAGVSQSPSNKVTEKGKDVELRCDPISGHTALYWYRQSLGQGLEFLIYFQGNSAPDKSGLPSDRFSAERTGGSVSTLTIQRTQQEDSAVYLCASSLPGANVLTFGAGSRLTVL.

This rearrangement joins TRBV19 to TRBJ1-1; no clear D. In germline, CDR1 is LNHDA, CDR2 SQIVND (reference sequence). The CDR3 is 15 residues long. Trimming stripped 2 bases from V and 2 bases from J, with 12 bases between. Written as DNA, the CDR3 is TGTGCCAGTAGTATATGGTTGCGCAGAAACACTGAAGCTTTCTTT. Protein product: CASSIWLRRNTEAFF.

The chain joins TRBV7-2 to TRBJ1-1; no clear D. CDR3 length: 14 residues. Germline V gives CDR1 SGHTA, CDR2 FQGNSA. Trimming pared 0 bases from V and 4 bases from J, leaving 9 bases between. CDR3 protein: CASSLALAGTEAFF. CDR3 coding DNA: TGTGCCAGCAGCTTAGCATTGGCGGGCACTGAAGCTTTCTTT.